These 3 T cell receptor beta chains originate from one sample sequenced in a study of T and B cells in COVID-19 patients. TRB rearrangements were amplified by multiplex PCR with BIOMED2 TRB-A/B primers. TCRdb processed the multiplex PCR reads anew with MiXCR; each CDR3 protein has one entry. Counted here are approximately 4,600 distinct CDR3 sequences, approximately 30% occurring once; the ten biggest clones make up roughly 32%. From blood, about 230-500 ng of genomic DNA served as TRB template. The sequencing input was blood. These receptor sequences come from a human donor with active COVID-19.

This clonotype is labeled as medium-sized. The chain combines TRBV6-2 or TRBV6-3 with TRBJ1-4; TRBD1 matches 9 bases. The J segment lost 8 bases and the V segment lost 7 bases, leaving 5 bases of the junction unmatched. CDR1 and CDR2 (germline): MNHEY, SVGEGT. The CDR3 has 13 residues. CDR3 DNA sequence: TGTGCCAGCAAGAGGACAGGGGAAGAAAAACTGTTTTTT. Its protein is CASKRTGEEKLFF.

The chain uses TRBV29-1 and TRBJ2-3; D gene ambiguous. Trimming stripped 3 bases from V and 0 bases from J, with 7 bases between. Germline-derived CDR1 and CDR2 are SQVTM and ANQGSEA. CDR3 length: 13 residues. The CDR3 nucleotides are TGCAGCGTTGATGGGCCGAGCACAGATACGCAGTATTTT. This codes for CSVDGPSTDTQYF.

By proportion, this clonotype is medium-sized. V and J are TRBV6-5 and TRBJ2-1; D unresolved. Germline loops: CDR1 MNHEY, CDR2 SVGAGI. This CDR3 spans 17 amino acids. Trimming took 5 bases from V and 0 from J, leaving 17 bases between them. The CDR3 region is CASSKIWVTSSYNEQFF. The CDR3 DNA follows: TGTGCCAGCAGTAAGATCTGGGTGACCAGCTCCTACAATGAGCAGTTCTTC.